The rows below give T cell receptor beta chains drawn from one sample of a study of cytomegalovirus exposure and HLA in healthy donors. Assay: immunoSEQ multiplex PCR; the TCRdb copy retains only in-frame clones and omits some. Of some 59,000 clones listed, about nine tenths were seen once; the top ten hold 7.5% to 9.5%. Sequenced material: PBMCs. These receptors all come from a woman younger than 35 in good health and CMV-seropositive. Each CDR3 is given with its conserved first and last residue. D genes are given only for firm matches. Clone size is given for some rows only: seen once, a few or many times, or a class if the clone is expanded.

d_gene,abundance,v_gene,j_gene,CDR3nt,CDR3aa
-,-,TRBV7-8,TRBJ2-7,TGTGCCAGCAGCGTAACCTCAATGGGTGGAGCCCCCTACGAGCAGTACTTC,CASSVTSMGGAPYEQYF
-,-,TRBV5-4,TRBJ1-4,TGTGCCACTCACCAGGGAACAACTAATGAAAAACTGTTTTTT,CATHQGTTNEKLFF
-,-,TRBV5-1,TRBJ1-1,TGCGCCAGCAGCTTGGCCGAAGGGGTACGGAACACTGAAGCTTTCTTT,CASSLAEGVRNTEAFF
-,-,TRBV11-3,TRBJ2-7,TGTGCCAGCAGCTCGCATTCAGGGTTCGGCGAGCAGTACTTC,CASSSHSGFGEQYF
-,-,TRBV15,TRBJ1-2,TGTGCCACCAGCAGAGGAGGTTATGGCTACACCTTC,CATSRGGYGYTF
TRBD1,-,TRBV27,TRBJ1-2,TGTGCCAGCAGCCTTAGGACAGGGGATGGCTACACCTTC,CASSLRTGDGYTF
TRBD1,-,TRBV6-1,TRBJ2-3,TGTGCCAGCAGTAGGACAGGTCGTGAAGATACGCAGTATTTT,CASSRTGREDTQYF
-,-,TRBV7-9,TRBJ2-3,TGTGCCAGCAGCTTGAGATATACGCAGTATTTT,CASSLRYTQYF
-,few,TRBV6-5,TRBJ2-7,TGTGCCAGCAGAATCGGCTACGAGCAGTACTTC,CASRIGYEQYF
-,-,TRBV9,TRBJ2-5,TGTGCCAGCAGCCAAATACACACCTTAGCGACCCAGTACTTC,CASSQIHTLATQYF
-,-,TRBV5-4,TRBJ2-3,TGTGCCAGCAGCTTGGCCACGGTCCTCACAGATACGCAGTATTTT,CASSLATVLTDTQYF
TRBD1,few,TRBV28,TRBJ1-1,TGTGCCAGCAGCCCCCGGACAGGGAGAAACACTGAAGCTTTCTTT,CASSPRTGRNTEAFF
-,-,TRBV11-2,TRBJ1-2,TGTGCCAGCAGCTTGGGGGGGCTGGGCTACACCTTC,CASSLGGLGYTF
-,-,TRBV7-9,TRBJ2-3,TGTGCCAGCAGCTTCTCCAGGGTGGAGATTACTAGCACAGATACGCAGTATTTT,CASSFSRVEITSTDTQYF
-,-,TRBV14,TRBJ2-5,TGTGCCAGCAGCCCAGACAGGAACCAAGAGACCCAGTACTTC,CASSPDRNQETQYF
-,-,TRBV7-2,TRBJ2-5,TGTGCCAGCAGCCCGGGACATTTGTCTTCCCAGTACTTC,CASSPGHLSSQYF
-,-,TRBV6-1,TRBJ1-3,TGTGCCAGCAGTTTCGACCGTCGGGAGTATTTT,CASSFDRREYF
-,-,TRBV28,TRBJ2-5,TGTGCCAGCAGTTCTAGCCATGGGGAGACCCAGTACTTC,CASSSSHGETQYF
TRBD1,-,TRBV2,TRBJ2-1,TGTGCCAGCACCCGGGACAGGGCCCCTCCTGAGCAGTTCTTC,CASTRDRAPPEQFF
-,-,TRBV6-8,TRBJ2-5,TGTGCCAGCATTCTCAGAGAGACCCAGTACTTC,CASILRETQYF
TRBD1,-,TRBV7-6,TRBJ1-4,TGTGCCAGCAGCCGGCAACAGACAGGGGTGGGTGAAAAACTGTTTTTT,CASSRQQTGVGEKLFF
TRBD1,-,TRBV2,TRBJ1-1,TGTGCCAGCAGGGCTACGGGAGGACAGGGGAACACTGAAGCTTTCTTT,CASRATGGQGNTEAFF
TRBD1,few,TRBV19,TRBJ2-5,TGTGCCAGTAGTATAGAGGACAGGGGCCAGACCCAGTACTTC,CASSIEDRGQTQYF
TRBD1,-,TRBV11-1,TRBJ2-3,TGTGCCAGCAGCATACGACAGGGGTCCACAGATACGCAGTATTTT,CASSIRQGSTDTQYF
TRBD1,-,TRBV18,TRBJ1-1,TGTGCCAGCTCACCAGGGACAGGGAAGGTGTGGAACACTGAAGCTTTCTTT,CASSPGTGKVWNTEAFF
-,-,TRBV28,TRBJ1-2,TGTGCCAGCAGTCCCGGACAGTTGTTCAACTATGGCTACACCTTC,CASSPGQLFNYGYTF
-,-,TRBV27,TRBJ1-4,TGTGCCAGCAGTTTGTTGTCGGGGGAAAAACTGTTTTTT,CASSLLSGEKLFF
-,-,TRBV2,TRBJ2-3,TGTGCCAGCAGGGTGGGGGCGGGGGCCAACACAGATACGCAGTATTTT,CASRVGAGANTDTQYF
TRBD2,-,TRBV2,TRBJ2-3,TGTGCCAGCAGTCGACGATCTAGCGGGGGATTAAGCACAGATACGCAGTATTTT,CASSRRSSGGLSTDTQYF
-,few,TRBV9,TRBJ2-2,TGTGCCAGCAGCCCACTTGTCGGGACCGGGGAGCTGTTTTTT,CASSPLVGTGELFF
TRBD2,-,TRBV4-2,TRBJ2-1,TGTGCCAGCAGCCTCGTAGCGGGGGGGCTAAATGAGCAGTTCTTC,CASSLVAGGLNEQFF
-,few,TRBV7-3,TRBJ2-2,TGTGCCAGCAGCTCCCCCTCTGGGGGGACGAACACCGGGGAGCTGTTTTTT,CASSSPSGGTNTGELFF
TRBD1,-,TRBV7-9,TRBJ2-1,TGTGCCAGCGTCGACAGGGGGCACAATGAGCAGTTCTTC,CASVDRGHNEQFF
-,-,TRBV30,TRBJ1-1,TGTGCCTGGAGTGTACGGGGTGGGGGCCTTAATGCTTTCTTT,CAWSVRGGGLNAFF
TRBD2,-,TRBV7-6,TRBJ2-1,TGTGCCAGCAGCTCCCCCCTAGCGGGGATCGGCCGCAATGAGCAGTTCTTC,CASSSPLAGIGRNEQFF
TRBD1,-,TRBV7-2,TRBJ2-1,TGTGCCAGCAGGCCGACAGGGTTGTACAATGAGCAGTTCTTC,CASRPTGLYNEQFF
TRBD1,-,TRBV11-2,TRBJ1-3,TGTGCCAGCAGCTTGGACAGGGGGAACACCATATATTTT,CASSLDRGNTIYF